These 9 T cell receptor beta chains share one sample of origin, sequenced in a study of cytomegalovirus exposure and HLA in healthy donors. PCR was performed using 60 Vbeta and 13 Jbeta primers. Sequencing was performed with immunoSEQ multiplex PCR; in TCRdb, only in-frame clones are kept and a portion is missing. The table includes about 140,000 clones, more than 75% detected once. The source material was PBMCs. The source is a female donor in good health and CMV-seronegative.

Written as DNA, the CDR3 is TGTGCCAGTAGTATGCTGGGCGGACTAGCGGGAGGTAGCTCCTACAATGAGCAGTTCTTC. Protein sequence: CASSMLGGLAGGSSYNEQFF. The rearrangement joins TRBV19 to TRBJ2-1; 14 bases align to TRBD2. Germline V gene sequence: CDR1 LNHDA, CDR2 SQIVND (reference sequence). Unmatched junction bases numbered 10, after V lost 3 bases and J lost 0 bases. The CDR3 consists of 20 residues. Filled out from reference TRBV19 and TRBJ2-1, the complete variable domain reads DGGITQSPKYLFRKEGQNVTLSCEQNLNHDAMYWYRQDPGQGLRLIYYSQIVNDFQKGDIAEGYSVSREKKESFPLTVTSAQKNPTAFYLCASSMLGGLAGGSSYNEQFFGPGTRLTVL.

The CDR3 protein is CTADGGQETQYF. The DNA of the CDR3 is TGCACGGCCGACGGGGGCCAAGAGACCCAGTACTTC. The rearrangement uses TRBV29-1 and TRBJ2-5, with a tentative D call TRBD2 (6 bases). The CDR3 is 12 residues long. Per germline, CDR1 SQVTM and CDR2 ANQGSEA. Supplemented by reference TRBV29-1 and TRBJ2-5, the full variable domain reads SAVISQKPSRDICQRGTSLTIQCQVDSQVTMMFWYRQQPGQSLTLIATANQGSEATYESGFVIDKFPISRPNLTFSTLTVSNMSPEDSSIYLCTADGGQETQYFGPGTRLLVL.

The chain couples TRBV5-4 to TRBJ2-5; D is possibly TRBD1 (6 bases). The CDR3 runs 15 residues. Trimming shortened V by 0 bases and J by 1 base, and 10 bases separated the two germline ends. Germline V gives CDR1 SGHNT, CDR2 YYREEE (reference sequence). CDR3 DNA: TGTGCCAGCAGCTTGGCCACAGGGACCCAAGAGACCCAGTACTTC. Encoded protein: CASSLATGTQETQYF.

The V call is TRBV4-1, the J call TRBJ1-5, with 7 bases that match TRBD1. V shed 10 bases and J 7 bases; nucleotides not matched to a gene: 13. There are 14 residues in the CDR3. Germline assignment: CDR1 MGHRA and CDR2 YSYEKL. The CDR3: CATLQGVLIQPQHF. Written as DNA, the CDR3 is TGCGCCACCTTGCAGGGGGTTTTGATACAGCCCCAGCATTTT.

The chain recombines TRBV7-2 with TRBJ2-3; no reliable D call. CDR1 and CDR2 from the germline V gene are SGHTA and FQGNSA. Deletions cut 5 bases from V and 0 bases from J, with 9 bases between. This CDR3 spans 14 amino acids. CDR3 in amino acids: CASSGPLSTDTQYF. The DNA for the CDR3 is TGTGCCAGCAGCGGGCCCCTGAGCACAGATACGCAGTATTTT.

This clone was recorded once. The chain employs TRBV27 and TRBJ2-7, with TRBD1 matching over 9 bases. This CDR3 comprises 15 residues. With V trimmed by 1 base and J by 4 bases, 5 bases remained unmatched. Germline CDR1 reads MNHEY; CDR2 reads SMNVEV (reference sequence). DNA for the CDR3: TGTGCCAGCAGTTTATTGGTGGGACAGGGTTACGAGCAGTACTTC. Translation gives CASSLLVGQGYEQYF.

The CDR3 sequence is CASSLRGAGNEQYF. The CDR3 region has the DNA TGTGCCAGCAGCCTACGGGGAGCTGGGAACGAGCAGTACTTC. The rearrangement joins TRBV5-4 to TRBJ2-7; D perhaps matches TRBD2 (5 bases). This CDR3 is built from 14 residues. The V end was cut by 4 bases, the J end by 5 bases, with 16 bases between. Germline CDR1 is SGHNT and CDR2 is YYREEE (reference sequence).

Only a few counts were recorded for this clone. The chain uses TRBV5-6 and TRBJ1-2, with TRBD1 matching over 11 bases. V lost 5 bases to trimming and J lost 5 bases; unmatched junction nucleotides: 5. This CDR3 is 14 amino acids long. Germline V gene lookup returns CDR1 SGHDT and CDR2 YYEEEE. The CDR3 reads CASSDGTGGYGYTF. CDR3 coding DNA: TGTGCCAGCAGTGACGGGACAGGGGGGTATGGCTACACCTTC.

This clone turned up a few times. The chain has TRBV6-5 and TRBJ2-7, with a possible D match to TRBD1 (7 bases). The CDR3 contains 14 residues. Trimming took 6 bases from V and 4 from J, leaving 16 bases between them. Germline values: CDR1 MNHEY, CDR2 SVGAGI. CDR3 DNA: TGTGCCAGCAGCCTGACAGGGACTTTGTACGAGCAGTACTTC. Translation: CASSLTGTLYEQYF.